Presented here are 27 T cell receptor beta chains from one specimen sequenced in a study of blood T cell repertoires in COVID-19. Profiled with immunoSEQ multiplex PCR; TCRdb holds only in-frame clones, not every one. Of a few hundred thousand clones in the sample, 70% to 85% were seen once. The specimen was PBMCs or T cells enriched from blood (not recorded which). The receptors derive from a woman aged 40-49 years with acute COVID-19.

The chain is built from TRBV2 and TRBJ2-2, with D possibly matching TRBD1 (5 bases). The CDR3 has 12 amino acids. Germline-derived CDR1 and CDR2 are SNHLY and FYNNEI. Deletions cut 11 bases from V and 6 bases from J, with 13 bases between. The CDR3: CASQGLSGELFF. For the CDR3, the DNA is TGTGCCTCCCAGGGCCTCTCCGGGGAGCTGTTTTTT.

The V call is TRBV18, the J call TRBJ1-1; 7 nucleotides align to TRBD1. The CDR3 sequence is 17 residues long. V was pared by 1 base and J by 5 bases, with 13 bases of the junction left unmatched. Germline loops: CDR1 KGHSH, CDR2 LQKENI. CDR3 protein: CASSPRPARGSKTEAFF. As DNA, the CDR3 is TGTGCCAGCTCACCACGCCCTGCCAGGGGGAGTAAGACTGAAGCTTTCTTT.

The gene calls are TRBV3-1 (or the pseudogene TRBV3-2) and TRBJ1-3, with TRBD1 as a possible D gene (6 bases). The CDR3 covers 17 residues. Germline CDR1 is LGHDT and CDR2 is YNNKEL (reference sequence). Trimming removed 4 bases from V and 1 base from J, with 17 bases in between. CDR3 protein: CASSPSGGGGSGNTIYF. The CDR3 DNA follows: TGTGCCAGCAGCCCATCGGGAGGGGGAGGTTCTGGAAACACCATATATTTT.

The chain recombines TRBV28 with TRBJ2-5, with 8 bases matching TRBD2. V was clipped by 4 bases and J by 4 bases; unmatched bases: 5. This CDR3 spans 14 amino acids. Per the germline V gene, CDR1 is MDHEN and CDR2 is SYDVKM. The CDR3 region has the DNA TGTGCCAGCAGTTCCAGCGGGAGCGGAGAGACCCAGTACTTC. Amino acids: CASSSSGSGETQYF.

The J gene is TRBJ2-2, the V gene TRBV5-6; 10 bases map to TRBD2. Germline trimming cut 0 bases from V and 1 base from J; bases unmatched to any gene: 0. This CDR3 has 16 residues. Germline values: CDR1 SGHDT, CDR2 YYEEEE. The CDR3 spells CASSLVAGGNTGELFF. CDR3 in DNA: TGTGCCAGCAGCTTGGTAGCGGGGGGGAACACCGGGGAGCTGTTTTTT. The full variable domain, with the rest looked up from reference TRBV5-6 and TRBJ2-2, is DAGVTQSPTHLIKTRGQQVTLRCSPKSGHDTVSWYQQALGQGPQFIFQYYEEEERQRGNFPDRFSGHQFPNYSSELNVNALLLGDSALYLCASSLVAGGNTGELFFGEGSRLTVL.

This rearrangement joins TRBV24-1 to TRBJ2-1; D is unresolved. CDR1 is KGHDR and CDR2 is SFDVKD in the germline V gene. The CDR3 is made up of 15 amino acids. V lost 6 bases and J 7 bases, leaving 18 bases between the germline ends. The CDR3: CATSSIIGLKNEQFF. Here the CDR3 DNA reads TGTGCCACCAGTTCGATAATTGGCCTGAAAAATGAGCAGTTCTTC.

This rearrangement joins TRBV12-3 or TRBV12-4 to TRBJ2-7; weak D call: TRBD1 (6 bases). V was trimmed by 5 bases and J by 1 base, leaving 9 bases between them. The CDR3 runs 13 residues. In DNA, the CDR3 is TGTGCCAGCAGTATCGACAGGTCCTACGAGCAGTACTTC. Translating gives CASSIDRSYEQYF.

The chain employs TRBV5-1 and TRBJ2-5; a possible D gene is TRBD1 (5 bases). V shed 7 bases and J shed 4 bases, with 14 bases lying between them. The length of the CDR3 is 13 residues. Germline CDR1 SGHRS, CDR2 YFSETQ. The CDR3 sequence is CASEGASGETQYF. The CDR3 DNA reads TGCGCCAGCGAAGGGGCCTCAGGAGAGACCCAGTACTTC.

The V gene is TRBV4-1, the J gene TRBJ1-3, with TRBD1 identical over 10 bases. Trimming cost V 2 bases and J 2 bases; bases outside gene matches: 3. Germline V gene data show CDR1 as MGHRA and CDR2 as YSYEKL. The CDR3 extends over 16 amino acids. The CDR3 protein is CASSQWDRGTGNTIYF. The DNA for the CDR3 is TGCGCCAGCAGCCAATGGGACAGGGGAACTGGAAACACCATATATTTT.

The V and J genes are TRBV4-3 and TRBJ2-7; D perhaps matches TRBD1 (6 bases). The V end lost 2 bases, the J end lost 0 bases, and 14 bases lay between the germline ends. Germline V gives CDR1 LGHNA, CDR2 YSLEER. There are 16 residues in the CDR3. This CDR3 is CASSQSTGISSYEQYF. The CDR3 DNA reads as TGCGCCAGCAGCCAAAGCACAGGGATAAGCTCCTACGAGCAGTACTTC.

J is TRBJ1-6 and V is TRBV15, with unresolved D. This CDR3 has 14 residues. CDR1 is LNHNV and CDR2 is YYDKDF in the germline V gene (reference sequence). V lost 0 bases and J 6 bases, leaving 6 bases between the germline ends. The CDR3 protein is CATSREAVNSPLHF. CDR3 nucleotides: TGTGCCACCAGCAGAGAGGCGGTTAATTCACCCCTCCACTTT.

The rearrangement joins TRBV11-2 to TRBJ1-2; 7 bases agree with TRBD1. CDR3 length: 16 residues. Germline values: CDR1 SGHAT, CDR2 FQNNGV. After removal of 0 bases from V and 6 bases from J, the junction contained 10 bases not matched to a gene. The CDR3 sequence: CASSLDLLDRSDGYTF. As DNA, the CDR3 is TGTGCCAGCAGCTTAGATCTCCTGGACAGGTCCGATGGCTACACCTTC.

CDR3 DNA: TGTGCCAGCAGCCGGACGCCGCGGACAGGCGATTCCCGGTTCAATTCACCCCTCCACTTT. Residues: CASSRTPRTGDSRFNSPLHF. The chain has TRBV14 and TRBJ1-6; TRBD1 aligns across 7 bases. Germline trimming cut 4 bases from V and 7 bases from J; bases unmatched to any gene: 22. CDR1 SGHDN and CDR2 FVKESK come from the germline V gene. The CDR3 totals 20 residues.

This clone was seen a handful of times. The genes are TRBV7-2 and TRBJ1-2; possible D gene TRBD1, 5 bases. The V end lost 0 bases, the J end lost 1 base, and 9 bases lay between the germline ends. Germline V gene sequence: CDR1 SGHTA, CDR2 FQGNSA. The CDR3 consists of 15 residues. This chain's CDR3 is CASSLAGGLNYGYTF. CDR3 coding DNA: TGTGCCAGCAGCTTAGCGGGGGGTCTTAACTATGGCTACACCTTC.

The V and J genes are TRBV19 and TRBJ1-2; tentatively, D is TRBD1 (6 bases). Germline V gives CDR1 LNHDA, CDR2 SQIVND (reference sequence). V lost 7 bases and J 3 bases, leaving 15 bases between the germline ends. The CDR3 is 14 residues long. The CDR3, as DNA: TGTGCCAGTACCCTGGGGGCCCCCGACTATGGCTACACCTTC. Protein: CASTLGAPDYGYTF.

This sequence joins TRBV6-5 and TRBJ1-4, with D perhaps matching TRBD1 (5 bases). The germline CDR1 and CDR2 sequences are MNHEY and SVGAGI. This CDR3 is built from 14 residues. V was pared by 11 bases and J by 7 bases, with 20 bases between. CDR3 sequence reads: CASRGVSFSEKLFF. In DNA form, the CDR3 reads TGTGCCTCCCGGGGGGTCAGTTTCAGTGAAAAACTGTTTTTT.

The genes are TRBV3-1 (or the pseudogene TRBV3-2) and TRBJ1-1, with D perhaps matching TRBD1 (5 bases). Between the trimmed V and J ends, which lost 5 bases and 1 base, there was a span of 8 bases. Germline V gene lookup returns CDR1 LGHDT and CDR2 YNNKEL (reference sequence). This CDR3 has 13 amino acids. This CDR3 is CASSVGQNTEAFF. CDR3 DNA: TGTGCCAGCAGCGTTGGACAGAACACTGAAGCTTTCTTT.

The chain joins TRBV24-1 to TRBJ1-1, with no clear D. Germline CDR1 reads KGHDR; CDR2 reads SFDVKD. V was cut by 2 bases and J by 4 bases, with 7 bases left in between. The CDR3 consists of 13 residues. DNA for the CDR3: TGTGCCACCAGTGATTGGGCAGGCACTGAAGCTTTCTTT. Amino acid sequence: CATSDWAGTEAFF.

The chain carries TRBV2 and TRBJ2-7; tentatively, D is TRBD1 (5 bases). Germline V gives CDR1 SNHLY, CDR2 FYNNEI. Trimming took off 4 bases at V and 0 bases at J, with 13 bases between the two ends. The CDR3 is 15 residues long. The CDR3 loop is CASSAPGFSSYEQYF. As DNA, the CDR3 is TGTGCCAGCAGTGCCCCAGGGTTTAGCTCCTACGAGCAGTACTTC.

V and J are TRBV2 and TRBJ1-2, with TRBD1 as a possible D gene (6 bases). Germline V lookup: CDR1 SNHLY, CDR2 FYNNEI. The V end was cut by 6 bases, the J end by 8 bases, with 10 bases between. CDR3 length: 11 residues. In DNA form, the CDR3 reads TGTGCCAGCAGCGGGGGGGGCGGCTACACCTTC. This sequence encodes CASSGGGGYTF.

DNA for the CDR3: TGTGCCACCAGGGCGGGGTTGGGCACCGGGGAGCTGTTTTTT. Its translation is CATRAGLGTGELFF. The chain links TRBV24-1 to TRBJ2-2; tentatively, D is TRBD2 (6 bases). In germline, CDR1 is KGHDR, CDR2 SFDVKD. Trimming stripped 7 bases from V and 4 bases from J, with 12 bases between. This CDR3 comprises 14 residues.

This rearrangement joins TRBV6-4 to TRBJ2-1; TRBD2 agrees at 10 bases. The CDR3 has 15 amino acids. CDR1 and CDR2 from the germline V gene are MRHNA and SNTAGT. V was pared by 4 bases and J by 7 bases, with 7 bases of the junction left unmatched. CDR3 coding DNA: TGTGCCAGCAGTGGGTCCAGCGGGGGGGCAAATGAGCAGTTCTTC. Translated: CASSGSSGGANEQFF.

The V gene is TRBV13, the J gene TRBJ1-3; no clear D. V was trimmed by 5 bases and J by 5 bases, leaving 16 bases between them. The CDR3 extends over 15 amino acids. The germline CDR1 and CDR2 sequences are PRHDT and FYEKMQ (reference sequence). The CDR3 DNA sequence: TGTGCCAGCAGCCCATCCCGGAGGGAGAGAAACACCATATATTTT. Protein sequence: CASSPSRRERNTIYF.

The chain has TRBV2 and TRBJ1-5, with TRBD1 identical over 7 bases. V gave up 8 bases and J gave up 4 bases; unmatched junction bases: 11. The CDR3 consists of 15 residues. CDR1 SNHLY and CDR2 FYNNEI come from the germline V gene. The CDR3 DNA sequence: TGTGCCAGCGGTACCCCAGGGGGGTCGAATCAGCCCCAGCATTTT. Translation: CASGTPGGSNQPQHF.

This clone was counted once. In nucleotides, the CDR3 is TGTGCCAGCCGCCCTAGCGGGGGGATTAGCTCCTACAATGAGCAGTTCTTC. This encodes CASRPSGGISSYNEQFF. The genes are TRBV5-4 and TRBJ2-1; 11 nucleotides agree with TRBD2. Germline V CDR1 and CDR2: SGHNT, YYREEE (reference sequence). This CDR3 region has 17 residues. The V and J ends lost 7 bases and 0 bases, in that order; junction bases with no gene match: 9.

This chain joins TRBV3-1 (or the pseudogene TRBV3-2) and TRBJ1-6; D call uncertain. The CDR3 totals 18 residues. The V gene lost 0 bases and the J gene lost 0 bases, with 12 bases spanning the gap. Germline V gives CDR1 LGHDT, CDR2 YNNKEL (reference sequence). DNA for the CDR3: TGTGCCAGCAGCCAAGAGTCTCCCTTTAGCTCCTATAATTCACCCCTCCACTTT. Its protein is CASSQESPFSSYNSPLHF.

V is TRBV3-1 (or the pseudogene TRBV3-2) and J is TRBJ1-4; no definite D call. V shed 3 bases and J shed 4 bases, with 6 bases lying between them. This CDR3 contains 13 residues. Germline assignment: CDR1 LGHDT and CDR2 YNNKEL (reference sequence). CDR3 region: CASSQAVNEKLFF. DNA of the CDR3: TGTGCCAGCAGCCAGGCGGTTAATGAAAAACTGTTTTTT.